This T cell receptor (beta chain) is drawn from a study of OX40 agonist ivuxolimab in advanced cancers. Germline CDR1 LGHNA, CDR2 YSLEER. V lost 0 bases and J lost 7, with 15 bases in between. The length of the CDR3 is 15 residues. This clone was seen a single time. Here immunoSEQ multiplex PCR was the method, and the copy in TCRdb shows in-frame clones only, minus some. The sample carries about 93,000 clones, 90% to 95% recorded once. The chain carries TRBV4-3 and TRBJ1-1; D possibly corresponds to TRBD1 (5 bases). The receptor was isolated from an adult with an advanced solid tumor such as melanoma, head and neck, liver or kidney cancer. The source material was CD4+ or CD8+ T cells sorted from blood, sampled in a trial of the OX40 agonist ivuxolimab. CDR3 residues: CASSQDMGPRGEAFF. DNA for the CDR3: TGCGCCAGCAGCCAAGATATGGGACCCCGCGGTGAAGCTTTCTTT.